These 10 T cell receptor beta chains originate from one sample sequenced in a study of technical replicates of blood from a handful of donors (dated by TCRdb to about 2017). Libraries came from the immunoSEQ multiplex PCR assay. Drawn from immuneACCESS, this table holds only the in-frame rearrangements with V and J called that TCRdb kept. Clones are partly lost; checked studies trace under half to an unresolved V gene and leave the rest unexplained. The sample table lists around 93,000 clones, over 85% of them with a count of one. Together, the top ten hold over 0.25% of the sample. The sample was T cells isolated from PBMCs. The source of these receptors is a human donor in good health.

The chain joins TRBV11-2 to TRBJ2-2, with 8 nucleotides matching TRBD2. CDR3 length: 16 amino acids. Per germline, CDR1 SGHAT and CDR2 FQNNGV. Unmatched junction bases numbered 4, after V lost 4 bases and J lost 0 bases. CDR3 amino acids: CASSSGRGANTGELFF. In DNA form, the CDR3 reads TGTGCCAGCAGCTCCGGGCGGGGGGCGAACACCGGGGAGCTGTTTTTT.

DNA for the CDR3: TGCGCCAGCAGCCATAGCGGCAATGAGCAGTTCTTC. Its translation is CASSHSGNEQFF. The rearrangement uses TRBV5-1 and TRBJ2-1, with D perhaps TRBD2 (6 bases). The CDR3 length is 12 residues. Germline CDR1 is SGHRS and CDR2 is YFSETQ. V lost 4 bases, J lost 6 bases, and 8 bases lay in between.

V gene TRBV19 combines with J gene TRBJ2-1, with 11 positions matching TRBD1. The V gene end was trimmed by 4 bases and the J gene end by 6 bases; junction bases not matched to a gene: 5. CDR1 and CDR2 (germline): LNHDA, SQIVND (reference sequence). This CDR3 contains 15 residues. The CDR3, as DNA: TGTGCCAGTAGTACAAGGGACAGGGGGGCCAATGAGCAGTTCTTC. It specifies CASSTRDRGANEQFF.

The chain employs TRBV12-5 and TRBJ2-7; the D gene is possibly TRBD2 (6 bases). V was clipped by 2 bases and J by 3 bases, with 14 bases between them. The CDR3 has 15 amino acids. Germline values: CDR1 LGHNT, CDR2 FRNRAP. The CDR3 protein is CASGLLTGVRYEQYF. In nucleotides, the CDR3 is TGTGCTAGTGGTTTGCTTACGGGAGTACGCTACGAGCAGTACTTC.

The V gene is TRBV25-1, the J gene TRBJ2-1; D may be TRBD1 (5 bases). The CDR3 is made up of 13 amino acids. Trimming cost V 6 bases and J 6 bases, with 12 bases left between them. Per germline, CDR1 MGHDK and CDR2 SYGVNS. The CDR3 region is CASSLARANEQFF. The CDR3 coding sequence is TGTGCCAGCAGCTTAGCCAGGGCCAATGAGCAGTTCTTC.

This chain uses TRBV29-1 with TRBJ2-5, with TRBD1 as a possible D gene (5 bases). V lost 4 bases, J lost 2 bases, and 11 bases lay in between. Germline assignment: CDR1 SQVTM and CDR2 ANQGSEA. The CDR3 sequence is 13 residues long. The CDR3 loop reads CSVGGREQETQYF. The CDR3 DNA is TGCAGCGTTGGGGGCAGGGAACAAGAGACCCAGTACTTC.

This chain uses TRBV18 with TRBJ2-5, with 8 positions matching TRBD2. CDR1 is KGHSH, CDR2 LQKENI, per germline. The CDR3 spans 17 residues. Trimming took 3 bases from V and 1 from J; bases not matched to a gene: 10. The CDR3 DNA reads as TGTGCCAGCTCACCTTTACTAGCGGAAGAAATCCAAGAGACCCAGTACTTC. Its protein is CASSPLLAEEIQETQYF.

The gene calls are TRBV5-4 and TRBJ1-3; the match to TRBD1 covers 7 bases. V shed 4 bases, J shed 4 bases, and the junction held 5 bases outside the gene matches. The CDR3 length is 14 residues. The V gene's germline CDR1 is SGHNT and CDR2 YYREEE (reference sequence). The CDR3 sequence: CASSRQGLGNTIYF. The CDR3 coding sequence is TGTGCCAGCAGCCGACAGGGATTGGGAAACACCATATATTTT.

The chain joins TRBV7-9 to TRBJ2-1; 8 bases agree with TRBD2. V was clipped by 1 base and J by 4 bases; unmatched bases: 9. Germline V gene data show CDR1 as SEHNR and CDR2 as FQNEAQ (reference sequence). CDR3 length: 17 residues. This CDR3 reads CASSLEVSLAEYNEQFF. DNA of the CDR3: TGTGCCAGCAGCTTAGAGGTTTCACTAGCGGAGTACAATGAGCAGTTCTTC. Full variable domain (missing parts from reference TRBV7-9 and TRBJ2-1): DTGVSQNPRHKITKRGQNVTFRCDPISEHNRLYWYRQTLGQGPEFLTYFQNEAQLEKSRLLSDRFSAERPKGSFSTLEIQRTEQGDSAMYLCASSLEVSLAEYNEQFFGPGTRLTVL.

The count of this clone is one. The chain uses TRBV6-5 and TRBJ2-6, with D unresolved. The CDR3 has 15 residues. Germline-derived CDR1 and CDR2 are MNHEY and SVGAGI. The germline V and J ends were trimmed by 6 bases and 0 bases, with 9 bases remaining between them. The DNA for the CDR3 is TGTGCCAGCAGCCTGAGCCGCTCTGGGGCCAACGTCCTGACTTTC. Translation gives CASSLSRSGANVLTF.